These 2 T cell receptor beta chains were all obtained from the same sample, sequenced in a study of cytomegalovirus exposure and HLA in healthy donors. In the PCR, 60 Vbeta and 13 Jbeta primers were used. Assay used: immunoSEQ multiplex PCR; TCRdb lists only in-frame clones, some missing. The table includes about 180,000 clones, approximately 83% detected once. What was sequenced was PBMCs. The receptors shown here come from a boy between 2 and 10 years old in good health and CMV-seronegative.

V usage is TRBV29-1 and J usage is TRBJ1-2; the D is unclear. Germline V CDR1 and CDR2: SQVTM, ANQGSEA. The CDR3 totals 13 residues. Trimming cost V 2 bases and J 5 bases, with 12 bases left between them. The chain's CDR3 is CSVEYDRGYGYTF. The CDR3 DNA reads as TGCAGCGTTGAATACGACCGCGGGTATGGCTACACCTTC.

The rearrangement joins TRBV6-6 to TRBJ2-7, with 7 nucleotides matching TRBD2. The V gene's germline CDR1 is MNHNY and CDR2 SVGAGI (reference sequence). V lost 0 bases, J lost 5 bases, and 7 bases stayed unmatched. This CDR3 spans 15 amino acids. CDR3 in DNA: TGTGCCAGCAGTTACTCGAGCGGGATGGGGAACGAGCAGTACGTC. Protein product: CASSYSSGMGNEQYV.